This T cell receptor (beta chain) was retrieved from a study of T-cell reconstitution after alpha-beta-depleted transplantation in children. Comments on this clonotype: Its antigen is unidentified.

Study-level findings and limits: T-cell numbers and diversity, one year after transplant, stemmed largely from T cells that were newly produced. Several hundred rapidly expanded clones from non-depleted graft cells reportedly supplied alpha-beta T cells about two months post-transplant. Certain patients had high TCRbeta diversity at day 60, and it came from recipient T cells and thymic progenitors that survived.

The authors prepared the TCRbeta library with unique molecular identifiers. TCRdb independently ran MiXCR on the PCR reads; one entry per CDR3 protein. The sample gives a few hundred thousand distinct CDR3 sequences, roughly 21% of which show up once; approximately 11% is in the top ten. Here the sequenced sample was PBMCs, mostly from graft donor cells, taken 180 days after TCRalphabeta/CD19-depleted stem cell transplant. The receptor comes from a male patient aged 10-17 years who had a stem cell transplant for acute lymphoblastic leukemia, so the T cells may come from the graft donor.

CDR3 DNA sequence: TGTGCCAGCAGTGGTTGGACAGGGTCAGGCTACGAGCAGTACTTC. Its translation: CASSGWTGSGYEQYF. J is TRBJ2-7 and V is TRBV25-1, with 8 bases aligning to TRBD1. The CDR3 is 15 residues long. Germline CDR1 MGHDK, CDR2 SYGVNS. Trimming removed 4 bases from V and 3 bases from J; junction bases left unmatched: 8.